One sample yielded the 27 T cell receptor beta chains listed below, sequenced in a study of T cell clonality in common variable immunodeficiency. Sequencing used immunoSEQ multiplex PCR; TCRdb keeps in-frame clones, though not all of them. Observed are tens of thousands of clones, no singletons, with the top ten taking 0.65% to 0.8%. The specimen was peripheral blood mononuclear cells. Source of these receptors: a person between 18 and 75 years old in good health.

This clone was seen at least ten times. The sequence runs out 3 residues before the end of the CDR3; the remainder is reconstructed from the germline J gene. This chain links TRBV19 with TRBJ2-3; 8 bases fit TRBD2. The CDR3 loop spans 14 amino acids. With 8 bases clipped from V and 2 bases from J, the junction kept 6 bases outside the gene matches. Germline CDR1 is LNHDA and CDR2 is SQIVND (reference sequence). The CDR3 region is CASATSGFTDTQYF. The sequenced part of the CDR3 DNA is TGTGCCAGTGCCACTAGCGGATTCACAGATACG.

At least ten counts were recorded for this clone. One end of the junction does not line up with germline, which may come from a read error. From the germline J gene comes the end of the CDR3, since the read stops 3 residues before it. The chain combines TRBV4-2 with TRBJ2-5, with D possibly being TRBD1 (5 bases). In germline, CDR1 is LGHNA, CDR2 YNFKEQ. This CDR3 has 15 amino acids. CDR3 DNA, as far as it was read: TGCGCCAGCAGCCAAGATCCGACAGCACAAGAGACC. The encoded protein is CASSQDPTAQET. From start to end, the CDR3 is CASSQDPTAQETQYF.

This clone was recorded at least ten times. The CDR3 end falls 3 residues outside the read, so it is completed with the germline J gene. The chain couples TRBV10-3 to TRBJ2-6; maybe TRBD2 (5 bases). Germline V gene sequence: CDR1 ENHRY, CDR2 SYGVKD. Trimming cost V 8 bases and J 0 bases, with 20 bases left between them. The CDR3 loop spans 18 amino acids. The CDR3 DNA, read in part, is TGTGCCATCGGATCGCGGGCAGCGATCCCCTCTGGGGCCAACGTC. Translation: CAIGSRAAIPSGANV. The entire CDR3 reads CAIGSRAAIPSGANVLTF.

In its sample, this clone was seen many times. The read gets to within 3 residues of the CDR3 end, and the germline J gene fills in the rest. The chain employs TRBV4-2 and TRBJ2-3; D is perhaps TRBD2 (6 bases). Germline assignment: CDR1 LGHNA and CDR2 YNFKEQ. With 3 bases removed from V and 4 bases from J, the gap between germline ends came to 20 bases. This CDR3 contains 17 residues. CDR3 in amino acids: CASSHPQRGRGPDTQYF. The DNA read from the CDR3 is TGTGCCAGCAGCCACCCGCAACGGGGGAGAGGTCCAGATACG.

In this sample, this clone turned up many times. The read falls 3 residues short of the CDR3 end, and the missing part is taken from the germline J gene. J is TRBJ2-5 and V is TRBV19; D gene uncertain. CDR3 length: 16 residues. The germline CDR1 and CDR2 sequences are LNHDA and SQIVND (reference sequence). The covered CDR3 bases are TGTGCCAGTAGTATAGATCTTGCCGGGTCGTCGAGAACC. It translates to CASSIDLAGSSRT. Given in full, the CDR3 is CASSIDLAGSSRTQYF.

This clone was recorded at least ten times. The part of the CDR3 DNA that was read is TGTGCCAGTAGTACCCGACTAGTTGGTGGGGAGACC. It is translated as CASSTRLVGGET. The full CDR3 reads CASSTRLVGGETQYF. V usage is TRBV19 and J usage is TRBJ2-5; D might be TRBD2 (6 bases). Read sequence stops 3 residues before the CDR3 end, and the germline J gene provides the missing end. Germline V lookup: CDR1 LNHDA, CDR2 SQIVND (reference sequence). The CDR3 has 15 residues. Trimming stripped 4 bases from V and 5 bases from J, with 17 bases between.

This clone was counted ten times or more. The CDR3 end lies 3 residues beyond the end of the read and is filled in from the germline J gene. V is TRBV5-1 and J is TRBJ2-7, with TRBD1 matching 9 bases. CDR1 is SGHRS, CDR2 YFSETQ, per germline. This CDR3 spans 16 amino acids. After removal of 7 bases from V and 5 bases from J, the junction contained 16 bases not matched to a gene. Incomplete CDR3 DNA: TGCGCCAGCTGTCAAGGTATAGGACAGGGGTCCGACGAG. Translated, it gives CASCQGIGQGSDE. The entire CDR3 reads CASCQGIGQGSDEQYF.

This clone was recorded at least ten times. Sequencing ends 3 residues short of the CDR3 end; the germline J gene provides the rest. The chain employs TRBV5-6 and TRBJ1-2; tentative D call: TRBD1 (5 bases). V lost 2 bases to trimming and J lost 4 bases, with 9 bases between them. The length of the CDR3 is 13 residues. The V gene's germline CDR1 is SGHDT and CDR2 YYEEEE. The part of the CDR3 DNA that was read is TGTGCCAGCAGCTTTTGGGGCTCCTATGGC. The encoded protein is CASSFWGSYG. The whole CDR3 protein reads CASSFWGSYGYTF.

This clone was observed a handful of times. The read ends 3 residues early relative to the CDR3; the germline J gene fills the gap. The V gene is TRBV11-1, the J gene TRBJ2-7, with a tentative D call TRBD2 (5 bases). The CDR3 is 15 amino acids. Trimming took off 2 bases at V and 5 bases at J, with 16 bases between the two ends. CDR1 and CDR2 from the germline V gene are SGHAT and FQDESV (reference sequence). CDR3 DNA, as far as it was read: TGTGCCAGCAGCTTAAGGGAAGGGCGGCGGGACGAG. It yields the protein CASSLREGRRDE. Given in full, the CDR3 is CASSLREGRRDEQYF.

This clone was seen at least ten times. The CDR3 spells CASSLGATFPLTDTQYF. CDR3 DNA, as far as it was read: TGCGCCAGCAGCTTGGGGGCCACTTTCCCACTCACAGATACG. The chain uses TRBV5-1 and TRBJ2-3; D not resolved. The CDR3 end is not reached by the read, which stops 3 residues before it; the germline J gene fills it in. The V end lost 0 bases, the J end lost 2 bases, and 16 bases lay between the germline ends. CDR1 is SGHRS, CDR2 YFSETQ, per germline. The CDR3 extends over 17 amino acids.

Ten or more counts support this clone. The observed sequence ends 3 residues before the CDR3 terminus, with the missing tail filled in from the germline J gene. The J gene is TRBJ2-7, the V gene TRBV5-6; 7 nucleotides line up with TRBD1. The CDR3 length is 13 residues. Germline assignment: CDR1 SGHDT and CDR2 YYEEEE. Losses at the gene ends were 4 bases for V and 5 bases for J; bases not matched to a gene: 6. The CDR3 protein is CASSLQGLDEQYF. The CDR3 DNA, read in part, is TGTGCCAGCAGCCTACAGGGGTTGGACGAG.

In this sample, this clone turned up many times. The read ends 3 residues early relative to the CDR3; the germline J gene fills the gap. The chain has TRBV7-2 and TRBJ2-7; 11 positions match TRBD2. The germline V gene encodes CDR1 SGHTA and CDR2 FQGNSA. The CDR3 is 14 amino acids. Trimming at V came to 6 bases and at J to 2 bases, leaving 3 bases not matched to a gene. The CDR3 DNA, read in part, is TGTGCCAGCAGGATAGCGGGAGGGCCCTACGAG. It yields the protein CASRIAGGPYE. The CDR3 as a whole reads CASRIAGGPYEQYF.

At least ten counts were recorded for this clone. The missing CDR3 end, 3 residues past where the read stops, is filled in from the germline J gene. This rearrangement joins TRBV6-2 or TRBV6-3 to TRBJ2-3; 8 nucleotides agree with TRBD1. Germline loops: CDR1 MNHEY, CDR2 SVGEGT. The V gene end was trimmed by 2 bases and the J gene end by 4 bases; junction bases not matched to a gene: 8. The CDR3 runs 16 residues. The CDR3 bases that were read are TGTGCCAGCAGTTACCCGGACAGGGTTGGGCCAGATACG. Its protein product is CASSYPDRVGPDT. The complete CDR3 protein is CASSYPDRVGPDTQYF.

This clone was detected many times. The DNA ends 3 residues before the CDR3 does, and the rest of the CDR3 is filled in from the germline J gene. This chain links TRBV30 with TRBJ1-4; 9 nucleotides line up with TRBD1. Trimming took 5 bases from V and 8 from J; bases not matched to a gene: 12. Germline V gives CDR1 GTSNPN, CDR2 SVGIG (reference sequence). This CDR3 contains 15 residues. The CDR3 DNA, read in part, is TGTGCCTGGGGAGGGGACAGGGTTTTAAGGGAAAAA. Translated: CAWGGDRVLREK. In full, the CDR3 is CAWGGDRVLREKLFF.

There are many counts of this clone. The CDR3 end falls 3 residues outside the read, so it is completed with the germline J gene. The chain carries TRBV5-1 and TRBJ2-5; D possibly corresponds to TRBD2 (6 bases). This CDR3 region has 13 residues. In germline, CDR1 is SGHRS, CDR2 YFSETQ. The germline V and J ends were trimmed by 4 bases and 5 bases, with 12 bases remaining between them. CDR3 residues: CASSHRRGETQYF. CDR3 bases read: TGCGCCAGCAGCCATAGACGGGGGGAGACC.

This clone was recorded at least ten times. The read terminates 3 residues ahead of where the CDR3 ends, so the germline J gene completes it. The V and J genes are TRBV7-2 and TRBJ2-3; D is undetermined. Germline V CDR1 and CDR2: SGHTA, FQGNSA. The V gene lost 4 bases and the J gene lost 5 bases, with 10 bases spanning the gap. This CDR3 has 13 residues. CDR3 in amino acids: CASSSTIGDTQYF. The part of the CDR3 DNA that was read is TGTGCCAGCAGCTCCACCATCGGAGATACG.

This clone was observed at least ten times. The CDR3 extends 3 residues past the end of the read, so its final part is completed from the germline J gene. J is TRBJ2-1 and V is TRBV19; 7 bases are a match to TRBD1. CDR1 is LNHDA and CDR2 is SQIVND in the germline V gene (reference sequence). The CDR3 loop spans 14 amino acids. Losses at the gene ends were 4 bases for V and 6 bases for J; bases not matched to a gene: 6. The part of the CDR3 DNA that was read is TGTGCCAGTAGTAACAGGGGAGTCCCCAATGAG. Residues: CASSNRGVPNE. The whole CDR3 sequence reads CASSNRGVPNEQFF.

This clone was seen at least ten times. Read data end 3 residues before the CDR3 end; the end is taken from the germline J gene. This chain connects TRBV5-1 to TRBJ1-4, with TRBD1 as a possible D gene (6 bases). The V gene lost 4 bases and the J gene lost 5 bases, with 15 bases spanning the gap. Germline CDR1 is SGHRS and CDR2 is YFSETQ. The CDR3 is 15 amino acids. The CDR3 protein is CASSLGYRENEKLFF. The sequenced part of the CDR3 DNA is TGCGCCAGCAGCCTGGGTTACAGGGAGAATGAAAAA.

This clone was picked up many times. Sequencing ends 3 residues short of the CDR3 end; the germline J gene provides the rest. The chain joins TRBV19 to TRBJ2-2; 10 bases agree with TRBD2. This CDR3 is 18 amino acids long. Germline CDR1 reads LNHDA; CDR2 reads SQIVND (reference sequence). Losses at the gene ends were 4 bases for V and 0 bases for J; bases not matched to a gene: 8. Here the CDR3 reads CASSTTGTSVANTGELFF. Incomplete CDR3 DNA: TGTGCCAGTAGTACTACCGGGACTAGCGTTGCGAACACCGGGGAG. Complete variable domain (other parts from reference TRBV19 and TRBJ2-2): DGGITQSPKYLFRKEGQNVTLSCEQNLNHDAMYWYRQDPGQGLRLIYYSQIVNDFQKGDIAEGYSVSREKKESFPLTVTSAQKNPTAFYLCASSTTGTSVANTGELFFGEGSRLTVL.

This clone has ten or more counts. The CDR3 end lies 3 residues beyond the end of the read and is filled in from the germline J gene. This chain connects TRBV12-3 or TRBV12-4 to TRBJ2-7, with 10 nucleotides matching TRBD1. This CDR3 has 14 amino acids. Losses at the gene ends were 3 bases for V and 6 bases for J; bases not matched to a gene: 5. The CDR3 here is CASSFVTGGGEQYF. The sequenced part of the CDR3 DNA is TGTGCCAGCAGTTTCGTGACAGGGGGCGGCGAG.

This clone was detected only a few times. With the read ending 3 residues before the CDR3 end, the germline J gene is used to fill in that end. V and J are TRBV19 and TRBJ1-2, with 7 bases fitting TRBD1. This CDR3 is 14 amino acids long. Germline CDR1 LNHDA, CDR2 SQIVND (reference sequence). Incomplete CDR3 DNA: TGTGCCAGTAGCCTCACGACAGGGACCTACGAC. Translated, it gives CASSLTTGTYD. The whole CDR3 protein reads CASSLTTGTYDYTF.

This clone was seen repeatedly, ten times or more. The sequenced fragment ends 3 residues before the CDR3 boundary, so the rest is inferred from the germline J gene. The chain links TRBV6-1 to TRBJ1-1, with no clear D. CDR1 is MNHNS and CDR2 is SASEGT in the germline V gene. The CDR3 consists of 13 residues. Trimming took 4 bases from V and 3 from J, leaving 9 bases between them. CDR3 sequence: CASSATVYTEAFF. CDR3 DNA (partial): TGTGCCAGCAGTGCAACAGTCTACACTGAA.

This clone was seen repeatedly, ten times or more. The read terminates 3 residues before the CDR3 end, so the remaining end is supplied by the germline J gene. The V gene is TRBV20-1, the J gene TRBJ2-2; weak D call: TRBD2 (7 bases). V shed 3 bases and J shed 0 bases, with 11 bases lying between them. CDR3 size: 15 residues. Looked up from germline, CDR1 is DFQATT and CDR2 is SNEGSKA (reference sequence). The sequenced part of the CDR3 DNA is TGCAGTGCTAGCCGGGGGGCGACGAACACCGGGGAG. Its protein is CSASRGATNTGE. The CDR3, in full, reads CSASRGATNTGELFF.

The sample holds many counts of this clone. The missing CDR3 end, 3 residues past where the read stops, is filled in from the germline J gene. The gene calls are TRBV19 and TRBJ2-1; 11 nucleotides agree with TRBD2. Trimming at V came to 5 bases and at J to 2 bases, leaving 8 bases not matched to a gene. CDR3 length: 17 residues. CDR1 and CDR2 (germline): LNHDA, SQIVND (reference sequence). The covered CDR3 bases are TGTGCCAGTAGTTATAGACTAGCGGGATGGGCCTACAATGAG. Translation: CASSYRLAGWAYNE. From start to end, the CDR3 is CASSYRLAGWAYNEQFF.

This clone was counted at least ten times. The read stops 3 residues short of the end of the CDR3; the missing end is completed from the germline J gene. The chain combines TRBV20-1 with TRBJ1-6, with 7 bases matching TRBD1. Per the germline V gene, CDR1 is DFQATT and CDR2 is SNEGSKA (reference sequence). The junction had 8 bases not matched to a gene; V was cut back by 7 bases and J by 8 bases. This CDR3 has 13 residues. The CDR3 region is CSGTTGTDSPLHF. The CDR3 DNA, read in part, is TGCAGTGGAACGACAGGGACGGATTCACCC.

This clone occurred many times. The read ends 3 residues shy of where the CDR3 ends; the end is completed using the germline J gene. The chain carries TRBV7-2 and TRBJ2-7; 8 nucleotides agree with TRBD1. V lost 5 bases and J lost 4; bases outside the gene matches: 7. This CDR3 region has 14 residues. Germline V gene sequence: CDR1 SGHTA, CDR2 FQGNSA. Partial CDR3 DNA: TGTGCCAGCAGCCCCGCCAGGGGGCAATACGAG. The encoded protein is CASSPARGQYE. The entire CDR3 protein reads CASSPARGQYEQYF.

This clone was seen a few times. Coverage ceases 3 residues before the CDR3 finishes, and the germline J gene fills in the end. The chain combines TRBV7-1 with TRBJ2-1; 12 bases are a match to TRBD2. TRBV7-1 is recorded as an ORF, its role being uncertain. CDR3 length equals 20 residues. V trimming: 3 bases; J trimming: 6 bases; junction bases outside the gene matches: 18. This CDR3 is CASSSRKRLAGVRPGNEQFF. The covered CDR3 bases are TGTGCCAGCAGCTCCCGCAAGAGACTAGCGGGAGTCCGGCCCGGCAATGAG.